The clone carrying this T cell receptor (beta chain) was detected many times. Its antigen is undetermined. This record belongs to a study of blood T cells in healthy people across ages. Overall study findings and caveats: Naive CD4+ cells and diversity were both higher in long-lived donors than in aged donors. While age rose, TCR beta diversity per million T cells dropped in a roughly linear way.

The authors ran a second PCR of about 7 to 12 cycles using a sample-barcoded 5' primer and a J-beta primer mix. TCRdb called the 5' RACE reads again in MiXCR, with one record for every CDR3 protein. The sample records hundreds of thousands of distinct CDR3 sequences, under 25% being singletons. With each sample, at least 5.5 micrograms of total RNA were extracted. The sequence was collected from a man in his 70s in good health. The sequencing input was blood.

CDR3 DNA sequence: TGTGCCAGCAGTTTAATTGAAGGCCAAGAGACCCAGTACTTC. Amino acid sequence: CASSLIEGQETQYF. This chain joins TRBV27 and TRBJ2-5; D gene unclear. The CDR3 consists of 14 residues. CDR1 and CDR2 from the germline V gene are MNHEY and SMNVEV (reference sequence). Trimming took 2 bases from V and 1 from J, leaving 8 bases between them.